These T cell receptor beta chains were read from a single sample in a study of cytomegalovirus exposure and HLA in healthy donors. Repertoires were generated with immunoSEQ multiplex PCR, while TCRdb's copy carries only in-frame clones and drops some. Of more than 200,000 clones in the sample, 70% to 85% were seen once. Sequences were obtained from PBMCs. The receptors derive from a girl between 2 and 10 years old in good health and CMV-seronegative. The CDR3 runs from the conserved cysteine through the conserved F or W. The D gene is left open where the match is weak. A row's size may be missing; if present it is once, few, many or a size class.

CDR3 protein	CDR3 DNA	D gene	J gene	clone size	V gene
CASSLSRTGTYEQYF	TGTGCCAGCAGTCTCTCTCGGACAGGAACCTACGAGCAGTACTTC	TRBD1	TRBJ2-7	-	TRBV27
CASSVAPSGSSTDTQYF	TGTGCCAGCAGCGTAGCCCCTAGCGGTTCTAGCACAGATACGCAGTATTTT	TRBD2	TRBJ2-3	-	TRBV9
CASSPTGTEGGNTIYF	TGTGCCAGCAGCCCAACTGGAACAGAAGGTGGAAACACCATATATTTT	-	TRBJ1-3	-	TRBV14
CASSATGTGDYEQYF	TGTGCCAGTAGTGCAACCGGGACAGGGGACTACGAGCAGTACTTC	TRBD1	TRBJ2-7	-	TRBV19
CASGDRERTEAFF	TGTGCCAGCGGAGACAGGGAACGCACTGAAGCTTTCTTT	TRBD1	TRBJ1-1	few	TRBV6-5
CASSLGTNYEQYF	TGTGCCAGCAGCCTCGGGACAAACTACGAGCAGTACTTC	-	TRBJ2-7	-	TRBV7-9
CATAGLPSYEQYF	TGTGCCACCGCGGGACTGCCCTCCTACGAGCAGTACTTC	-	TRBJ2-7	once	TRBV7-8
CASSPGEGRRNTEAFF	TGTGCCAGCAGCCCAGGGGAGGGGAGGCGGAACACTGAAGCTTTCTTT	-	TRBJ1-1	-	TRBV11-2
CASSVGSRGGSSYNEQFF	TGTGCCAGCAGCGTAGGCTCGAGGGGGGGGAGCTCCTACAATGAGCAGTTCTTC	-	TRBJ2-1	once	TRBV9
CASTLGLAGGETQYF	TGTGCCAGCACCTTGGGGCTAGCCGGGGGAGAGACCCAGTACTTC	-	TRBJ2-5	-	TRBV7-9
CSVERGRPEAFF	TGCAGCGTTGAAAGGGGCAGGCCTGAAGCTTTCTTT	-	TRBJ1-1	-	TRBV29-1
CASSLDRGYQETQYF	TGTGCCAGCAGCTTAGACAGGGGCTACCAAGAGACCCAGTACTTC	TRBD1	TRBJ2-5	once	TRBV7-9
CASRTQAYGYTF	TGTGCCAGTAGGACACAAGCCTATGGCTACACCTTC	-	TRBJ1-2	-	TRBV19
CASSLRPATYEQYF	TGTGCCAGCAGCTTACGACCAGCGACCTACGAGCAGTACTTC	-	TRBJ2-7	-	TRBV7-3
CASSETFRQGMSYGYTF	TGTGCCAGCAGTGAAACATTCAGGCAGGGGATGAGCTATGGCTACACCTTC	-	TRBJ1-2	few	TRBV6-1
CASTSGYEQYF	TGTGCCAGCACCTCCGGTTACGAGCAGTACTTC	-	TRBJ2-7	-	TRBV28
CASSLGPTVAETQYF	TGTGCCAGCAGCTTGGGCCCAACGGTCGCGGAGACCCAGTACTTC	-	TRBJ2-5	-	TRBV5-6
CASRRGALWFF	TGTGCCAGTCGCCGGGGGGCCCTTTGGTTCTTC	-	TRBJ2-1	-	TRBV19
CASSLGGKYNEQFF	TGTGCCAGCAGCTTGGGCGGGAAGTACAATGAGCAGTTCTTC	-	TRBJ2-1	-	TRBV5-8
CASSVGDNGYTF	TGTGCCAGCAGCGTAGGTGACAATGGCTACACCTTC	-	TRBJ1-2	-	TRBV9